The 14 T cell receptor beta chains presented below share a single source sample, sequenced in a study of beta chain features in type 1 diabetes. Study-wide results and limits: Significant though moderate, a shortening of TCRB CDR3s appeared in all four CD4+ subsets of Type 1 diabetes patients.

Antigens of these TCRs are unknown. Of the isolated RNA, all was reverse transcribed, and so the sequenced material was expressed TCRB transcripts. Here immunoSEQ multiplex PCR was the method, and the copy in TCRdb shows in-frame clones only, minus some. The sample consists of some 240,000 clones, around 15% of them appearing once. The sample taken for sequencing was naive CD4+ T cells from blood. The receptors derive from a man aged 30 to 45 with type 1 diabetes.

This clone has a handful of counts. V usage is TRBV5-1 and J usage is TRBJ2-7; 7 bases agree with TRBD1. Losses at the gene ends were 4 bases for V and 1 base for J; bases not matched to a gene: 8. This CDR3 contains 15 residues. Germline values: CDR1 SGHRS, CDR2 YFSETQ. Written as DNA, the CDR3 is TGCGCCAGCAGCCCTGCCGGGACAGCGTCCTACGAGCAGTACTTC. It specifies CASSPAGTASYEQYF.

The sample holds a few counts of this clone. The rearrangement joins TRBV4-1 to TRBJ2-7; weak D call: TRBD2 (8 bases). The CDR3 loop spans 14 amino acids. V lost 3 bases and J lost 4, with 13 bases in between. CDR1 and CDR2 (germline): MGHRA, YSYEKL. DNA for the CDR3: TGCGCCAGCAGCCACGGGAGGGGGCGGTACGAGCAGTACTTC. Encoded protein: CASSHGRGRYEQYF.

The rearrangement uses TRBV9 and TRBJ2-7, with D perhaps given as TRBD1 or TRBD2 (6 bases each). CDR3 length equals 14 residues. V was shortened by 3 bases and J by 5 bases, with 15 bases between the two germline ends. Germline V gene data show CDR1 as SGDLS and CDR2 as YYNGEE. As DNA, the CDR3 is TGTGCCAGCAGCGGCGGGACACCAGCCCACGAGCAGTACTTC. Its protein is CASSGGTPAHEQYF.

This clone was observed a few times. The J gene is TRBJ2-3, the V gene TRBV4-1; TRBD2 aligns across 9 bases. CDR1 is MGHRA, CDR2 YSYEKL, per germline. The CDR3 is 19 residues long. After removal of 4 bases from V and 1 base from J, the junction contained 15 bases not matched to a gene. As DNA, the CDR3 is TGCGCCAGCAGCCCCTGGTATTCGTCTAGCGGGATTCGCACAGATACGCAGTATTTT. Translating it yields CASSPWYSSSGIRTDTQYF.

The chain recombines TRBV11-2 with TRBJ2-2; D gene unclear. V lost 8 bases to trimming and J lost 0 bases, with 10 bases between them. Germline lookup yields CDR1 SGHAT and CDR2 FQNNGV. This CDR3 region has 14 residues. The CDR3 here is CASGKVANTGELFF. CDR3 DNA sequence: TGTGCCAGCGGGAAGGTCGCGAACACCGGGGAGCTGTTTTTT.

The chain is built from TRBV30 and TRBJ1-3, with 7 positions matching TRBD1. The germline V gene has CDR1 GTSNPN and CDR2 SVGIG (reference sequence). The CDR3 covers 13 residues. Unmatched junction bases numbered 10, after V lost 6 bases and J lost 8 bases. CDR3 amino acids: CACSTGRWYTIYF. The CDR3 nucleotides are TGTGCCTGTTCGACAGGGAGGTGGTACACCATATATTTT.

This clone was found a few times. The CDR3 region has the DNA TGCGCCAGCAGCTTTACAACGGGCTACGAGCAGTACTTC. This sequence encodes CASSFTTGYEQYF. V is TRBV5-1 and J is TRBJ2-7; D is uncertain. The CDR3 is 13 residues long. Germline V gene sequence: CDR1 SGHRS, CDR2 YFSETQ. Trimming removed 2 bases at V and 3 bases at J, with 9 bases between.

The chain is built from TRBV7-2 and TRBJ2-5; D may match TRBD1 or TRBD2 (5 bases each). V was pared by 5 bases and J by 2 bases, with 21 bases between. CDR3 length: 17 amino acids. Germline assignment: CDR1 SGHTA and CDR2 FQGNSA. The CDR3 loop reads CASSVVFGLEGQETQYF. The CDR3 bases are TGTGCCAGCAGCGTCGTTTTTGGCCTCGAGGGGCAAGAGACCCAGTACTTC.

This sequence joins TRBV2 and TRBJ2-5; possible D gene TRBD1, 5 bases. The CDR3 is 13 residues long. The germline V gene encodes CDR1 SNHLY and CDR2 FYNNEI. V was trimmed by 5 bases and J by 5 bases, leaving 12 bases between them. The CDR3 is CASSSQGGETQYF. In DNA form, the CDR3 reads TGTGCCAGCAGTTCTCAGGGTGGGGAGACCCAGTACTTC.

This clone appeared a few times. CDR3 nucleotides: TGTGCCTGGAGTATCCGGGGAGAAGCCCAGCATTTT. It yields the protein CAWSIRGEAQHF. The chain combines TRBV30 with TRBJ1-5; D is unresolved. CDR3 length equals 12 residues. V lost 2 bases and J 11 bases, leaving 13 bases between the germline ends. Germline loops: CDR1 GTSNPN, CDR2 SVGIG (reference sequence).

This clone came up a few times. The chain is built from TRBV30 and TRBJ2-4, with 12 bases matching TRBD2. The CDR3 is 13 residues long. CDR1 and CDR2 (germline): GTSNPN, SVGIG (reference sequence). The trim removed 8 bases at V and 7 bases at J, leaving 6 bases unmatched. The CDR3 is CAHSLAGGNIQYF. CDR3 coding DNA: TGTGCCCACAGTCTAGCGGGAGGGAACATTCAGTACTTC.

This clone has more than one count but fewer than ten. An end of the junction does not agree with germline; a read error may underlie this. The chain uses TRBV10-3 and TRBJ2-5, with D possibly being TRBD2 (6 bases). Germline lookup yields CDR1 ENHRY and CDR2 SYGVKD. The CDR3 has 13 residues. CDR3 region: CATSGGVGETQYF. The CDR3 nucleotides are TGTGCCACCAGTGGCGGGGTGGGTGAGACCCAGTACTTC.

This rearrangement joins TRBV4-2 to TRBJ2-1; TRBD1 agrees at 9 bases. The junction had 4 bases not matched to a gene; V was cut back by 2 bases and J by 5 bases. The CDR3 has 15 residues. In germline, CDR1 is LGHNA, CDR2 YNFKEQ. The CDR3 coding sequence is TGTGCCAGCAGCCAACAAAGGGACAGGGACAATGAGCAGTTCTTC. Translated: CASSQQRDRDNEQFF.

This clone has only a few counts. The chain combines TRBV28 with TRBJ2-3; weak D call: TRBD1 (6 bases). This CDR3 has 14 amino acids. V lost 7 bases to trimming and J lost 1 base, with 12 bases between them. The germline V gene encodes CDR1 MDHEN and CDR2 SYDVKM. The CDR3, as DNA: TGTGCCAGCAATAACCACAGGGGCACAGATACGCAGTATTTT. It yields the protein CASNNHRGTDTQYF.